These 9 T cell receptor beta chains originate from one sample sequenced in a study of blood T cell repertoires in COVID-19. Libraries were prepared by immunoSEQ multiplex PCR; TCRdb keeps only in-frame clonotypes and omits some of them. The repertoire holds 160,000 or so clones, with 80% as singletons. Source material: peripheral blood. These receptors were collected from a man aged 60-69 years with acute or convalescent COVID-19.

The chain uses TRBV6-1 and TRBJ1-1; 8 nucleotides line up with TRBD1. V was pared by 4 bases and J by 1 base, with 17 bases of the junction left unmatched. Looked up from germline, CDR1 is MNHNS and CDR2 is SASEGT. The CDR3 is made up of 19 amino acids. CDR3 protein: CASSAPRAGGAWRNTEAFF. CDR3 bases: TGTGCCAGCAGTGCCCCCCGGGCAGGGGGCGCTTGGAGGAACACTGAAGCTTTCTTT.

The chain is built from TRBV7-8 and TRBJ2-1, with TRBD2 identical over 10 bases. J lost 0 bases, V lost 9 bases, and 11 bases had no gene match. Germline CDR1 SGHVS, CDR2 FQNEAQ. The CDR3 loop spans 17 amino acids. CDR3 amino acids: CASRGSGGPSSYNEQFF. CDR3 sequence (DNA): TGTGCCAGTCGGGGTAGCGGGGGGCCGAGCTCCTACAATGAGCAGTTCTTC.

V is TRBV9 and J is TRBJ1-3, with 7 bases aligning to TRBD1. Germline CDR1 reads SGDLS; CDR2 reads YYNGEE. V dropped 3 bases and J dropped 4; count of bases not matched to a gene: 7. This CDR3 contains 15 residues. This CDR3 reads CASSAPDRAGNTIYF. The CDR3 DNA reads as TGTGCCAGCAGCGCCCCCGACAGGGCCGGAAACACCATATATTTT.

V gene TRBV3-1 (or the pseudogene TRBV3-2) combines with J gene TRBJ2-5; TRBD1 matches 7 bases. With V trimmed by 1 base and J by 3 bases, 8 bases remained unmatched. The germline V gene has CDR1 LGHDT and CDR2 YNNKEL (reference sequence). The CDR3 has 16 amino acids. The DNA for the CDR3 is TGTGCCAGCAGCCAAGGGGCAGGGGGTATTAAAGAGACCCAGTACTTC. Protein sequence: CASSQGAGGIKETQYF.

V is TRBV28 and J is TRBJ1-5; maybe TRBD1 (6 bases). Per germline, CDR1 MDHEN and CDR2 SYDVKM. The CDR3 runs to 17 residues. V gave up 4 bases and J gave up 3 bases, with 19 bases separating them. The CDR3 nucleotides read TGTGCCAGCAGTTCTCTCGGCAGGGGATCGGCCAATCAGCCCCAGCATTTT. Translation gives CASSSLGRGSANQPQHF.

The rearrangement uses TRBV19 and TRBJ1-2, with a weak D call TRBD1 (6 bases). The germline V and J ends were trimmed by 3 bases and 4 bases, with 18 bases remaining between them. CDR3 size: 16 residues. CDR1 LNHDA and CDR2 SQIVND come from the germline V gene (reference sequence). CDR3 nucleotides: TGTGCCAGTAGTATGGGAGGGCAGGGGAGTATCTATGGCTACACCTTC. Translation: CASSMGGQGSIYGYTF.

The rearrangement joins TRBV7-2 to TRBJ2-5; 10 bases fit TRBD1. Germline values: CDR1 SGHTA, CDR2 FQGNSA. Germline trimming cut 1 base from V and 4 bases from J; bases unmatched to any gene: 9. The CDR3 covers 17 residues. The DNA for the CDR3 is TGTGCCAGCAGCTTAGGGGGAGACAGGGGGCGCAGAGAGACCCAGTACTTC. Encoded protein: CASSLGGDRGRRETQYF. Drawing the rest from reference TRBV7-2 and TRBJ2-5, the complete variable domain is GAGVSQSPSNKVTEKGKDVELRCDPISGHTALYWYRQSLGQGLEFLIYFQGNSAPDKSGLPSDRFSAERTGGSVSTLTIQRTQQEDSAVYLCASSLGGDRGRRETQYFGPGTRLLVL.

The table lists this clone with a count of one. The chain combines TRBV19 with TRBJ2-5; unclear D gene. Trimming cost V 5 bases and J 2 bases, with 6 bases left between them. The CDR3 extends over 12 amino acids. Germline CDR1 and CDR2: LNHDA and SQIVND (reference sequence). CDR3 DNA: TGTGCCAGTAGTTTCCCACAAGAGACCCAGTACTTC. As protein: CASSFPQETQYF.

The CDR3 is CASSSGLNTGELFF. In DNA form, the CDR3 reads TGTGCCAGCAGTTCGGGACTGAACACCGGGGAGCTGTTTTTT. V usage is TRBV7-6 and J usage is TRBJ2-2; tentative D call: TRBD2 (6 bases). CDR3 size: 14 residues. Deletions cut 6 bases from V and 1 base from J, with 9 bases between. Germline assignment: CDR1 SGHVS and CDR2 FNYEAQ.